This T cell receptor beta chain was recorded in a study of cytomegalovirus exposure and HLA in healthy donors. The length of the CDR3 is 13 residues. J gave up 7 bases and V 2 bases, and 3 bases lay outside the gene matches. Germline-derived CDR1 and CDR2 are SGHRS and YFSETQ. Notes on this clone: Its antigen is not identified.

General study points: As was reported, the classifier diagnosed cytomegalovirus status with high specificity and sensitivity. Donors were assumed by presence/absence analyses to have roughly uniform sequencing depth. Listed as cytomegalovirus-associated were 150 to 200 TCR beta chains. The authors confirmed in vitro that three CMV-associated chains were specific for CMV antigens.

PCR primers comprised 60 Vbeta and 13 Jbeta primers. Sequencing used immunoSEQ multiplex PCR; TCRdb keeps in-frame clones, though not all of them. The data show 150,000 to 200,000 clones, approximately 85% seen once. The TCR was taken from a woman in her forties or fifties in good health and CMV-seronegative. The sample was PBMCs. The genes are TRBV5-1 and TRBJ1-5; 7 bases agree with TRBD1. CDR3: CASSLGQDQPQHF. The CDR3 bases are TGCGCCAGCAGCTTAGGACAGGACCAGCCCCAGCATTTT.